This T cell receptor beta chain was obtained from a study of OX40 agonist ivuxolimab in advanced cancers. Turning to the overall study: The costimulatory receptor OX40 (CD134) was targeted by ivuxolimab, a fully human IgG2 agonistic monoclonal antibody. The dose-escalation cohort was roughly 87% male with a mean age of approximately 60 years, ranging from about 23 to 85. The purpose of peripheral TCRbeta sequencing was to test whether ivuxolimab changed TCR sequence diversity and led to clonal T-cell expansion. Of the 50 or so patients in dose escalation, about 20 had hepatocellular carcinoma, some 15 had melanoma, 9 had renal cell carcinoma and 9 had head and neck cancer. Intravenous ivuxolimab was administered to patients every 2 weeks at six dose levels: 0.01, 0.1, 0.3, 1.5, 3 and 10 mg/kg. Partial responses occurred in three dose-escalation patients: two with cutaneous melanoma and one with hepatocellular carcinoma. Patients were allowed to have had prior anti-PD-1, anti-PD-L1 or anti-CTLA-4 therapy, and around 37% of the dose-escalation patients had previously received checkpoint inhibitors. The paper describes the monotherapy dose-escalation part (N ≈ 51 patients) of the phase I trial of ivuxolimab.

To sequence the TCRbeta CDR3 region, genomic DNA was isolated from the sorted cells. The immunoSEQ Assay was used for sequencing of TCRbeta CDR3 regions. In its TCRdb copy, this immuneACCESS table keeps in-frame sequences only and misses some clones. Where compared with another copy, unresolved V genes explain less than half of these, and the others have no known cause. This sample has about 73,000 clones in its table, and approximately 89% of those were observed once. The top ten clones comprise roughly 0.64% of the sample. Via the germline V gene, CDR1 is SGHRS and CDR2 YFSETQ. The CDR3 covers 16 residues, taking in both the cysteine and the phenylalanine. Only the CDR3 region is kept as DNA, spanning 48 bases read in frame from base 1. Compared with germline, V lacks 0 bases and J lacks 4 bases; bases without a gene match: 9. On the study overall, not on this receptor specifically: After ivuxolimab, CD8+ T cells had more expanded clones than CD4+ T cells on average. Which antigens the clonally expanded peripheral T cells were specific for was not determined. Low levels of normalized T-cell clonal expansion were also seen in some patients who did not respond. At doses of 0.1 to 3.0 mg/kg, clonal expansion of both CD4+ and CD8+ blood T cells was observed from baseline to week 6. Partial responders in the 0.1-3.0 mg/kg groups had among the lowest normalized peripheral clonal expansion, especially among CD8+ T cells.

The trial excluded patients who had a history of autoimmune disease or were on systemic immunosuppression. Peripheral blood for TCR sequencing was collected from all dose cohorts at baseline, on cycle 4 day 1, and on cycle 7 day 1. The samples were taken from a phase I, first-in-human, multicenter, open-label dose-escalation trial of ivuxolimab. Adults with locally advanced or metastatic melanoma, renal cell, hepatocellular, or head and neck squamous cell carcinoma were enrolled in the trial. Before TCR sequencing, CD4+ and CD8+ T cells were separately sorted from peripheral blood. This clone is a singleton in its sample. Its binding antigen is unknown. No per-base quality is available; no much larger clone lies one base away.

The V gene is TRBV5-1 and the J gene is TRBJ2-7; 8 central nucleotides agree with TRBD2. Sequenced here: CD4+ or CD8+ T cells sorted from blood, sampled in a trial of the OX40 agonist ivuxolimab. The clonotype was recovered from an adult with an advanced solid tumor such as melanoma, head and neck, liver or kidney cancer. The nucleotide sequence reads TGCGCCAGCAGCTTGGCGCTCGGGACTAGTAAGTACGAGCAGTACTTC. This sequence encodes CASSLALGTSKYEQYF.